This passage covers 32 T cell receptor beta chains from one sample sequenced in a study of shared T cell receptors in the human thymus. Measured with immunoSEQ multiplex PCR; TCRdb has only the in-frame clones, and not every one. Of hundreds of thousands of clones listed, approximately 95% were seen once; the top ten hold approximately 0.018%. Sequences were obtained from thymocytes. The receptors come from a human donor.

The J gene is TRBJ2-7, the V gene TRBV7-8, with TRBD2 identical over 7 bases. From germline, CDR1 is SGHVS and CDR2 FQNEAQ. CDR3 length: 16 residues. J lost 3 bases, V lost 2 bases, and 10 bases had no gene match. Here the CDR3 DNA reads TGTGCCAGCAGCTTAAAGGCAGCGGGAAAGCTCTACGAGCAGTACTTC. Its translation: CASSLKAAGKLYEQYF.

The rearrangement links TRBV27 to TRBJ2-7, with unresolved D. Germline V gene sequence: CDR1 MNHEY, CDR2 SMNVEV (reference sequence). There are 14 residues in the CDR3. The V gene lost 4 bases and the J gene lost 3 bases, with 13 bases spanning the gap. The CDR3 loop reads CASSSMTTIYEQYF. The CDR3 region has the DNA TGTGCCAGCAGTTCTATGACAACTATCTACGAGCAGTACTTC.

The chain links TRBV10-3 to TRBJ1-3; D remains unclear. This CDR3 contains 13 residues. Germline CDR1 ENHRY, CDR2 SYGVKD. Trimming took 6 bases from V and 0 from J, leaving 6 bases between them. CDR3 sequence (DNA): TGTGCCATCAGCCAGACCTCTGGAAACACCATATATTTT. As protein: CAISQTSGNTIYF.

The chain joins TRBV7-8 to TRBJ1-5; D remains unclear. Trimming cost V 1 base and J 7 bases, with 14 bases left between them. Germline loops: CDR1 SGHVS, CDR2 FQNEAQ. This CDR3 region has 15 residues. CDR3 DNA: TGTGCCAGCAGCTTAGGGTGGCAGGCGGACCAGCCCCAGCATTTT. Residues: CASSLGWQADQPQHF.

Here the CDR3 DNA reads TGTGCCAGCAGCTCACGCCGACTCACGAACACTGAAGCTTTCTTT. This encodes CASSSRRLTNTEAFF. The chain combines TRBV7-4 with TRBJ1-1; D is unclear. This CDR3 has 15 amino acids. V lost 4 bases, J lost 1 base, and 13 bases lay in between. Germline V gene sequence: CDR1 SGHVT, CDR2 SQSDAQ.

The chain is built from TRBV27 and TRBJ2-7; 10 bases map to TRBD1. The V gene's germline CDR1 is MNHEY and CDR2 SMNVEV (reference sequence). Germline trimming cut 3 bases from V and 5 bases from J; bases unmatched to any gene: 7. The CDR3 length is 15 residues. The CDR3 DNA sequence: TGTGCCAGCAGTTTTCTTCGGGACAGGGGCCACGAGCAGTACTTC. It specifies CASSFLRDRGHEQYF.

This clone was detected once. V is TRBV5-1 and J is TRBJ1-3; 7 nucleotides align to TRBD1. Losses at the gene ends were 5 bases for V and 4 bases for J; bases not matched to a gene: 6. Germline CDR1 reads SGHRS; CDR2 reads YFSETQ. The CDR3 is 14 residues long. CDR3 sequence reads: CASSVTGDGNTIYF. The DNA for the CDR3 is TGCGCCAGCAGTGTCACAGGGGACGGAAACACCATATATTTT.

This chain joins TRBV7-9 and TRBJ1-4, with 7 nucleotides matching TRBD1. The V and J ends lost 3 bases and 2 bases, in that order; junction bases with no gene match: 3. Germline V lookup: CDR1 SEHNR, CDR2 FQNEAQ (reference sequence). CDR3 length: 15 amino acids. The CDR3 bases are TGTGCCAGCAGCTTCGTGACAGGGACTAATGAAAAACTGTTTTTT. It encodes CASSFVTGTNEKLFF.

This chain uses TRBV6-1 with TRBJ2-2; 7 nucleotides match TRBD1. Looked up from germline, CDR1 is MNHNS and CDR2 is SASEGT. The junction had 6 bases not matched to a gene; V was cut back by 4 bases and J by 1 base. The CDR3 contains 16 residues. The CDR3 protein is CASSGVRGRNTGELFF. CDR3 bases: TGTGCCAGCAGTGGGGTGAGGGGGCGGAACACCGGGGAGCTGTTTTTT.

The rearrangement uses TRBV14 and TRBJ1-5, with unresolved D. The ends were cut back, 3 bases at V and 3 bases at J, with 12 bases in the middle. CDR1 and CDR2 from the germline V gene are SGHDN and FVKESK. The CDR3 consists of 15 residues. The DNA of the CDR3 is TGTGCCAGCAGCCACCAGGACGGAACCAATCAGCCCCAGCATTTT. Encoded protein: CASSHQDGTNQPQHF.

The rearrangement links TRBV5-6 to TRBJ1-2, with unresolved D. V lost 0 bases and J 5 bases, leaving 8 bases between the germline ends. The CDR3 spans 13 residues. The germline CDR1 and CDR2 sequences are SGHDT and YYEEEE. CDR3 nucleotide sequence: TGTGCCAGCAGCTTGGATCTGATTTATGGCTACACCTTC. This sequence encodes CASSLDLIYGYTF. The full variable domain, with the rest looked up from reference TRBV5-6 and TRBJ1-2, is DAGVTQSPTHLIKTRGQQVTLRCSPKSGHDTVSWYQQALGQGPQFIFQYYEEEERQRGNFPDRFSGHQFPNYSSELNVNALLLGDSALYLCASSLDLIYGYTFGSGTRLTVV.

The rearrangement links TRBV5-1 to TRBJ1-2, with D uncertain. Germline lookup yields CDR1 SGHRS and CDR2 YFSETQ. The V gene lost 0 bases and the J gene lost 4 bases, with 19 bases spanning the gap. This CDR3 region has 17 residues. Here the CDR3 DNA reads TGCGCCAGCAGCTTGGTCCCTGGGCCTCACGATTCCTATGGCTACACCTTC. As protein: CASSLVPGPHDSYGYTF. Full variable domain (missing parts from reference TRBV5-1 and TRBJ1-2): KAGVTQTPRYLIKTRGQQVTLSCSPISGHRSVSWYQQTPGQGLQFLFEYFSETQRNKGNFPGRFSGRQFSNSRSEMNVSTLELGDSALYLCASSLVPGPHDSYGYTFGSGTRLTVV.

The chain carries TRBV27 and TRBJ2-4, with unresolved D. From germline, CDR1 is MNHEY and CDR2 SMNVEV (reference sequence). The CDR3 runs to 16 residues. Trimming removed 2 bases from V and 0 bases from J, with 11 bases in between. The CDR3 loop is CASSLESYTAKNIQYF. For the CDR3, the DNA is TGTGCCAGCAGTTTAGAGTCCTACACAGCCAAAAACATTCAGTACTTC.

J is TRBJ2-5 and V is TRBV5-6; D gene ambiguous. V was trimmed by 4 bases and J by 1 base, leaving 8 bases between them. This CDR3 is 13 amino acids long. Per the germline V gene, CDR1 is SGHDT and CDR2 is YYEEEE. The CDR3 DNA reads as TGTGCCAGCAGCCCGCAAGCCCAAGAGACCCAGTACTTC. Protein product: CASSPQAQETQYF. The full variable domain, rest sourced from reference TRBV5-6 and TRBJ2-5, is DAGVTQSPTHLIKTRGQQVTLRCSPKSGHDTVSWYQQALGQGPQFIFQYYEEEERQRGNFPDRFSGHQFPNYSSELNVNALLLGDSALYLCASSPQAQETQYFGPGTRLLVL.

The rearrangement uses TRBV27 and TRBJ2-5, with D tentatively TRBD2 (6 bases). The CDR3 contains 13 residues. The germline V gene encodes CDR1 MNHEY and CDR2 SMNVEV (reference sequence). V was clipped by 3 bases and J by 9 bases, with 14 bases between them. CDR3 residues: CASSFAGRRAQYF. In DNA, the CDR3 is TGTGCCAGCAGTTTTGCGGGGCGACGGGCCCAGTACTTC.

For the CDR3, the DNA is TGTGCCAGCTCACCAAAGAAAGGGGCTGGAAACACCATATATTTT. This gives the protein CASSPKKGAGNTIYF. This chain connects TRBV18 to TRBJ1-3; possibly TRBD1 for D (5 bases). The V gene lost 2 bases and the J gene lost 2 bases, with 10 bases spanning the gap. Germline loops: CDR1 KGHSH, CDR2 LQKENI. The CDR3 is made up of 15 amino acids.

The V call is TRBV18, the J call TRBJ2-5; TRBD2 agrees at 9 bases. The CDR3 contains 15 residues. The junction had 4 bases not matched to a gene; V was cut back by 0 bases and J by 5 bases. Germline CDR1 reads KGHSH; CDR2 reads LQKENI. CDR3 residues: CASSPPREGPETQYF. As DNA, the CDR3 is TGTGCCAGCTCACCACCGCGGGAGGGCCCTGAGACCCAGTACTTC.

The V and J genes are TRBV9 and TRBJ2-4; TRBD1 agrees at 9 bases. The CDR3 covers 20 residues. J lost 2 bases, V lost 4 bases, and 19 bases had no gene match. Germline assignment: CDR1 SGDLS and CDR2 YYNGEE. The CDR3 sequence: CASSSHQQGAGRNSKNIQYF. CDR3 nucleotides: TGTGCCAGCAGCTCCCACCAACAGGGGGCCGGAAGGAACTCCAAAAACATTCAGTACTTC.

V is TRBV10-3 and J is TRBJ1-1; TRBD1 agrees at 7 bases. From germline, CDR1 is ENHRY and CDR2 SYGVKD. The CDR3 spans 14 residues. The ends lost 3 bases at V and 6 bases at J; junction bases unmatched: 7. DNA of the CDR3: TGTGCCATCAGTGACCCCAGGGGGGGCCCTGAAGCTTTCTTT. Translating it yields CAISDPRGGPEAFF.

J is TRBJ1-3 and V is TRBV5-6; TRBD1 agrees at 7 bases. V shed 0 bases, J shed 7 bases, and the junction held 1 base outside the gene matches. Germline V gene sequence: CDR1 SGHDT, CDR2 YYEEEE. This CDR3 is built from 13 residues. CDR3 coding DNA: TGTGCCAGCAGCTTGGGCAGGGGGAACACCATATATTTT. The encoded protein is CASSLGRGNTIYF.

V is TRBV11-2 and J is TRBJ2-3; 12 bases are shared with TRBD1. V dropped 5 bases and J dropped 7; count of bases not matched to a gene: 10. The CDR3 is 16 residues long. The germline CDR1 and CDR2 sequences are SGHAT and FQNNGV. The CDR3 sequence is CASSPARGQGANTQYF. CDR3 nucleotides: TGTGCCAGCAGCCCGGCTAGGGGACAGGGGGCGAATACGCAGTATTTT.

This clone has a single count. The CDR3 spells CASSLGLAGVGLHEQYF. CDR3 coding DNA: TGTGCCAGTAGTCTGGGACTAGCGGGAGTTGGGCTCCACGAGCAGTACTTC. The chain links TRBV19 to TRBJ2-7, with 14 positions matching TRBD2. V shed 5 bases and J 5 bases; nucleotides not matched to a gene: 11. The CDR3 is 17 amino acids. Germline V lookup: CDR1 LNHDA, CDR2 SQIVND (reference sequence).

The rearrangement links TRBV9 to TRBJ2-1, with 7 positions matching TRBD2. The V gene end was trimmed by 3 bases and the J gene end by 7 bases; junction bases not matched to a gene: 22. The CDR3 extends over 19 amino acids. Germline V gene lookup returns CDR1 SGDLS and CDR2 YYNGEE. Here the CDR3 reads CASSEGASGSQRGMNEQFF. The CDR3 coding sequence is TGTGCCAGCAGCGAAGGGGCTAGCGGTTCTCAAAGGGGAATGAATGAGCAGTTCTTC. The full variable domain, completed using reference TRBV9 and TRBJ2-1, is DSGVTQTPKHLITATGQRVTLRCSPRSGDLSVYWYQQSLDQGLQFLIQYYNGEERAKGNILERFSAQQFPDLHSELNLSSLELGDSALYFCASSEGASGSQRGMNEQFFGPGTRLTVL.

The chain combines TRBV28 with TRBJ1-1; D remains ambiguous. The ends were cut back, 7 bases at V and 1 base at J, with 7 bases in the middle. This CDR3 is built from 12 residues. Germline values: CDR1 MDHEN, CDR2 SYDVKM. The CDR3 loop is CASTDGNTEAFF. The CDR3 DNA follows: TGTGCCAGCACGGACGGGAACACTGAAGCTTTCTTT.

The chain combines TRBV27 with TRBJ2-7; 7 bases line up with TRBD1. This CDR3 is built from 14 residues. CDR1 and CDR2 (germline): MNHEY, SMNVEV (reference sequence). With V trimmed by 3 bases and J by 3 bases, 5 bases remained unmatched. CDR3 DNA sequence: TGTGCCAGCAGTTTCTACGGGACAGACTACGAGCAGTACTTC. Translating it yields CASSFYGTDYEQYF.

The chain carries TRBV9 and TRBJ2-1; 7 bases agree with TRBD2. J gave up 0 bases and V 3 bases, and 15 bases lay outside the gene matches. This CDR3 region has 19 residues. Germline-derived CDR1 and CDR2 are SGDLS and YYNGEE. CDR3 in DNA: TGTGCCAGCAGCGCGGGACTACCTCTCTCCCCTAGCTCCTACAATGAGCAGTTCTTC. Amino acids: CASSAGLPLSPSSYNEQFF.

In regard to this clone: This specimen includes other DNA sequences encoding the same CDR3. The J gene is TRBJ2-5, the V gene TRBV5-1; the D is unclear. The ends were cut back, 4 bases at V and 2 bases at J, with 9 bases in the middle. The CDR3 contains 13 residues. CDR1 and CDR2 (germline): SGHRS, YFSETQ. The CDR3 spells CASSLLAQETQYF. In DNA form, the CDR3 reads TGCGCCAGCAGCCTGTTGGCTCAAGAGACCCAGTACTTC.

V gene TRBV7-2 combines with J gene TRBJ2-3; a possible D gene is TRBD1 (6 bases). The V end lost 1 base, the J end lost 0 bases, and 11 bases lay between the germline ends. The CDR3 spans 16 residues. The germline CDR1 and CDR2 sequences are SGHTA and FQGNSA. The CDR3 sequence is CASSLVGGRSTDTQYF. The CDR3 DNA reads as TGTGCCAGCAGCTTAGTAGGGGGAAGAAGCACAGATACGCAGTATTTT.

The CDR3 coding sequence is TGTGCCAGCAGTGATGGTGGGGGAAAACTGTTTTTT. Encoded protein: CASSDGGGKLFF. This chain links TRBV6-4 with TRBJ1-4, with D possibly TRBD1 on 5 matching bases. CDR3 length: 12 amino acids. Per germline, CDR1 MRHNA and CDR2 SNTAGT. The V and J ends lost 3 bases and 10 bases respectively, with 9 bases between them.

The V call is TRBV19, the J call TRBJ1-1; D call uncertain. Germline V gives CDR1 LNHDA, CDR2 SQIVND (reference sequence). CDR3 length: 13 amino acids. The V end lost 2 bases, the J end lost 5 bases, and 9 bases lay between the germline ends. In nucleotides, the CDR3 is TGTGCCAGTAGTATATCTTCGAAGACTGAAGCTTTCTTT. This codes for CASSISSKTEAFF.

The J gene is TRBJ1-1, the V gene TRBV13, with 8 positions matching TRBD1. This CDR3 is 16 amino acids long. Germline values: CDR1 PRHDT, CDR2 FYEKMQ (reference sequence). Losses at the gene ends were 0 bases for V and 5 bases for J; bases not matched to a gene: 8. The chain's CDR3 is CASSLGSDRGCTEAFF. CDR3 coding DNA: TGTGCCAGCAGCTTAGGTAGTGACAGGGGTTGTACTGAAGCTTTCTTT. Together with reference TRBV13 and TRBJ1-1, the CDR3 gives the full variable domain: AAGVIQSPRHLIKEKRETATLKCYPIPRHDTVYWYQQGPGQDPQFLISFYEKMQSDKGSIPDRFSAQQFSDYHSELNMSSLELGDSALYFCASSLGSDRGCTEAFFGQGTRLTVV.

This clone was seen a handful of times. This chain connects TRBV28 to TRBJ1-2, with D possibly matching TRBD1 (6 bases). The V gene's germline CDR1 is MDHEN and CDR2 SYDVKM. CDR3 size: 14 residues. Trimming took off 8 bases at V and 8 bases at J, with 21 bases between the two ends. Here the CDR3 reads CASSFPRGARGYTF. The CDR3, as DNA: TGTGCCAGCTCCTTTCCCCGGGGGGCGCGGGGCTACACCTTC.